The rows below give T cell receptor beta chains drawn from one sample of a study of siplizumab effects on memory and regulatory T cells. Generated by immunoSEQ multiplex PCR, the TCRdb table keeps only in-frame clones and is missing some. The table lists around 68,000 clones, about 87% of them singletons. The sequenced sample was Tregs sorted from blood. These receptors all come from a human donor in good health. Both conserved end residues are part of each CDR3. Fields, in order: CDR3 protein, CDR3 DNA, J gene, CDR3 length, clone size, D gene, V gene. The D gene is left open where the match is weak. Part of the rows lack a size; the others show once, few, many or a class for expanded clones.

CDR3: CASSPGTSGRGQTQYF
DNA: TGTGCCAGCAGCCCCGGGACTAGCGGGAGGGGCCAGACCCAGTACTTC
J: TRBJ2-5
length: 16
size: NA
D: TRBD2
V: TRBV7-2

CDR3: CASSLASRTQETQYF
DNA: TGTGCCAGCAGCTTAGCATCACGGACCCAAGAGACCCAGTACTTC
J: TRBJ2-5
length: 15
size: NA
D: NA
V: TRBV7-2

CDR3: CASARTRGYNEQFF
DNA: TGCGCCAGCGCACGGACTAGGGGATACAATGAGCAGTTCTTC
J: TRBJ2-1
length: 14
size: NA
D: TRBD2
V: TRBV4-3

CDR3: CASSPRSGSSYEQYF
DNA: TGTGCCAGCTCACCCCGCTCCGGGAGCTCCTACGAGCAGTACTTC
J: TRBJ2-7
length: 15
size: NA
D: NA
V: TRBV18

CDR3: CASRSTSGSLGEQFF
DNA: TGTGCCAGTAGATCGACTAGCGGGAGTTTAGGTGAGCAGTTCTTC
J: TRBJ2-1
length: 15
size: NA
D: TRBD2
V: TRBV19

CDR3: CASSLGLSYNEQFF
DNA: TGTGCCAGCAGTTTAGGGCTCTCCTACAATGAGCAGTTCTTC
J: TRBJ2-1
length: 14
size: NA
D: NA
V: TRBV27

CDR3: CASSAGKAGANVLTF
DNA: TGTGCCAGCAGTGCAGGGAAGGCTGGGGCCAACGTCCTGACTTTC
J: TRBJ2-6
length: 15
size: NA
D: NA
V: TRBV28

CDR3: CAISDGRSSYNEQFF
DNA: TGTGCCATCAGTGATGGCAGGAGCTCCTACAATGAGCAGTTCTTC
J: TRBJ2-1
length: 15
size: NA
D: NA
V: TRBV10-3

CDR3: CASSYSRGLNTEAFF
DNA: TGTGCCAGCAGTTACTCTCGGGGGCTGAACACTGAAGCTTTCTTT
J: TRBJ1-1
length: 15
size: NA
D: NA
V: TRBV6-5

CDR3: CASSLRLADSYNEQFF
DNA: TGCGCCAGCAGCTTGAGACTAGCGGACTCCTACAATGAGCAGTTCTTC
J: TRBJ2-1
length: 16
size: NA
D: TRBD2
V: TRBV5-1

CDR3: CASGTDSRSYNEQFF
DNA: TGTGCTAGTGGTACGGACAGTAGATCCTACAATGAGCAGTTCTTC
J: TRBJ2-1
length: 15
size: NA
D: NA
V: TRBV12-5

CDR3: CASSLIGVGEKLFF
DNA: TGCGCCAGCAGCTTGATAGGGGTTGGGGAAAAACTGTTTTTT
J: TRBJ1-4
length: 14
size: NA
D: NA
V: TRBV5-1

CDR3: CASSHRAATYEQYF
DNA: TGCGCCAGCAGCCATCGAGCAGCCACCTACGAGCAGTACTTC
J: TRBJ2-7
length: 14
size: NA
D: NA
V: TRBV4-1

CDR3: CASSLVAGGETQYF
DNA: TGTGCCAGCAGCTTGGTGGCAGGGGGAGAGACCCAGTACTTC
J: TRBJ2-5
length: 14
size: once
D: TRBD1
V: TRBV7-9

CDR3: CSVPGLGTDTQYF
DNA: TGCAGCGTGCCGGGACTAGGAACAGATACGCAGTATTTT
J: TRBJ2-3
length: 13
size: NA
D: TRBD2
V: TRBV29-1

CDR3: CSVEGIKGSGKTQYF
DNA: TGCAGCGTTGAAGGTATAAAAGGTAGCGGAAAGACCCAGTACTTC
J: TRBJ2-5
length: 15
size: once
D: NA
V: TRBV29-1

CDR3: CASRRQASTQQYF
DNA: TGTGCCAGCAGAAGACAGGCTTCTACCCAGCAGTACTTC
J: TRBJ2-7
length: 13
size: NA
D: NA
V: TRBV28